This TCR beta chain was captured in a study of T cell responses to AZD1222 COVID-19 vaccine. Assay: immunoSEQ multiplex PCR; the TCRdb copy retains only in-frame clones and omits some. The repertoire holds more than 95,000 clones, with 70% to 90% as singletons. The source was peripheral blood, collected on day 0 of AZD1222 vaccination. This TCR was recovered from an adult in good health.

The CDR3: CASSLVGQGLYGYTF. DNA of the CDR3: TGTGCCAGCAGCTTGGTGGGACAGGGGCTCTATGGCTACACCTTC. The V gene is TRBV5-8, the J gene TRBJ1-2; 10 nucleotides agree with TRBD1. Unmatched junction bases numbered 3, after V lost 0 bases and J lost 4 bases. This CDR3 has 15 residues. Per the germline V gene, CDR1 is SGHTS and CDR2 is YDEGEE.